This T cell receptor (beta chain) was retrieved from a study of cytomegalovirus exposure and HLA in healthy donors. About the study: Earlier sequencing of 150 million to 200 million T cells yielded around 100 million unique TCR beta sequences.

Study-wide points: Sequencing probably produced one cluster of sequence variants that were highly shared.

The PCR was carried out with 60 Vbeta primers and 13 Jbeta primers. Sequencing was performed with immunoSEQ multiplex PCR; in TCRdb, only in-frame clones are kept and a portion is missing. The sample contains around 99,000 clones, 60% to 80% of which appear only once. With regard to this clone: What it recognizes is unknown. At one end the junction does not follow the germline gene, possibly because of a read error.

Those who donated were healthy bone marrow donors. The germline CDR1 and CDR2 sequences are SGDLS and YYNGEE. The CDR3 sequence is 13 residues long. V usage is TRBV9 and J usage is TRBJ1-2; a possible D gene is TRBD1 (5 bases). The receptor comes from a man aged 50 or older in good health and CMV-seropositive. The sample comprised PBMCs. CDR3 DNA: TGTGCCGGCAGCGATTGGGGCCAAAATGGCTACACCTTC. Residues: CAGSDWGQNGYTF.